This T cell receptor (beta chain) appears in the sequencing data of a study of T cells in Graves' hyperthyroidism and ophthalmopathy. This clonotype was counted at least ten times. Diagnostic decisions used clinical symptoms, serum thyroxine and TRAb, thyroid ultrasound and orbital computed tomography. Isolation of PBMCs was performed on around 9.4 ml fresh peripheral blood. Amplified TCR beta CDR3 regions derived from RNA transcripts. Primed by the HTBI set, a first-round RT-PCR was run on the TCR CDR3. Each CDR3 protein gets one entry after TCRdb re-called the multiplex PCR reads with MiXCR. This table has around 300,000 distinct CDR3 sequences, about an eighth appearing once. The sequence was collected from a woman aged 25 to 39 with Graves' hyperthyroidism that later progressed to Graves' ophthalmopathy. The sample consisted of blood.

CDR3 sequence: CASSSVSGSSRYEQYF. DNA of the CDR3: TGTGCCAGCAGTTCAGTAAGCGGGAGCTCCCGCTACGAGCAGTACTTC. The V and J genes are TRBV27 and TRBJ2-7, with 8 bases aligning to TRBD2. V was pared by 4 bases and J by 3 bases, with 11 bases of the junction left unmatched. Germline-derived CDR1 and CDR2 are MNHEY and SMNVEV (reference sequence). CDR3 size: 16 residues.